The clone carrying this T cell receptor beta chain was detected a few times. The antigen is unknown. As for time point: healthy volunteer bleed at 6 weeks. Unfractionated whole blood yielded total RNA. Authors' analysis steps: The median was around 91,000 TCRs per sample, ranging roughly 20,000 to 750,000. TCRdb ran MiXCR on the RACE reads and lists one entry per CDR3 protein. These V and J calls derive from TCRdb rather than the authors' analysis. The sample has approximately 81,000 distinct CDR3 sequences, roughly 8.7% seen once; the top ten hold less than 2%. The ends lost 4 bases at V and 3 bases at J; junction bases unmatched: 7. Germline V gene lookup returns CDR1 SGHRS and CDR2 YFSETQ. This CDR3 contains 15 residues. The data were obtained in a study of human T cells and chemical hapten exposure. Findings and caveats of the study: TCRs above 1 in 1000 frequency did not change with DPC sensitization.

Material: whole blood. This TCR was sampled from a male donor in good health. Some clones in this sample may be carry-over from other donors' samples. This rearrangement joins TRBV5-1 to TRBJ1-5, with TRBD1 matching over 7 bases. The CDR3 DNA sequence: TGCGCCAGCAGCCCGGTGACAGGGAACAATCAGCCCCAGCATTTT. Its translation is CASSPVTGNNQPQHF.